Each of the 24 T cell receptor beta chains below was sequenced from the same sample in a study of beta chain features in type 1 diabetes (dated 2018 in TCRdb). To prepare the library, the immunoSEQ multiplex PCR assay was applied. The High Capacity cDNA Reverse Transcription Kit was used to reverse transcribe all of the isolated RNA, meaning that expressed TCRB transcripts were what got sequenced. TCRdb retrieved this table from immuneACCESS and kept in-frame rearrangements only. Not all clones are present; in checked studies, unresolved V genes account for under half, and no reason is known for the remainder. The sample includes 860,000 or so clones, with 15% to 20% observed a single time. 0.02% to 0.025% of the sample goes to the ten largest clones. Specimen: naive CD4+ T cells from blood. The cell subset or site label here, explained by the study, means: true naive CD4+ T cells. The source of these receptors is a woman aged 18-30 years in good health.

In this sample, this clone turned up a few times. The chain carries TRBV18 and TRBJ2-5, with 7 nucleotides matching TRBD1. The germline V gene has CDR1 KGHSH and CDR2 LQKENI. V shed 1 base, J shed 5 bases, and the junction held 10 bases outside the gene matches. The CDR3 has 16 residues. The CDR3 is CASSPLIRQGGETQYF. Written as DNA, the CDR3 is TGTGCCAGCTCACCACTCATCCGACAGGGCGGGGAGACCCAGTACTTC.

The chain has TRBV9 and TRBJ2-5, with a weak D call TRBD1 (5 bases). This CDR3 spans 10 amino acids. Germline CDR1 reads SGDLS; CDR2 reads YYNGEE. CDR3 DNA sequence: TGTTACCCCCACAGGGAGACCCAGTACTTC. Residues: CYPHRETQYF.

This clone has just a few counts. The rearrangement joins TRBV10-3 to TRBJ2-3; D perhaps matches TRBD2 (6 bases). V gave up 7 bases and J gave up 1 base, with 12 bases separating them. Germline V lookup: CDR1 ENHRY, CDR2 SYGVKD. The CDR3 has 14 residues. CDR3 protein: CAIKGPGGTDTQYF. CDR3 DNA: TGTGCCATCAAGGGGCCGGGGGGCACAGATACGCAGTATTTT.

In its sample, this clone was seen a few times. One end of the junction does not line up with germline, which may come from a read error. The J gene is TRBJ2-7, the V gene TRBV28; 9 bases fit TRBD2. This CDR3 contains 11 residues. CDR1 MDHEN and CDR2 SYDVKM come from the germline V gene. CDR3 region: CASSSGTSLDF. The CDR3, as DNA: TGTGCCAGCAGCTCCGGGACTAGCCTCGACTTC.

The V call is TRBV2, the J call TRBJ2-5; the D gene is possibly TRBD1 (5 bases). Germline V gives CDR1 SNHLY, CDR2 FYNNEI. Trimming took off 5 bases at V and 5 bases at J, with 18 bases between the two ends. This CDR3 contains 15 residues. In DNA form, the CDR3 reads TGTGCCAGCAGTCCGGAATCTGGACATGCCGAGACCCAGTACTTC. As protein: CASSPESGHAETQYF.

The chain carries TRBV2 and TRBJ2-1; D might be TRBD2 (5 bases). From germline, CDR1 is SNHLY and CDR2 FYNNEI. The length of the CDR3 is 15 residues. Trimming removed 8 bases at V and 0 bases at J, with 14 bases between. In DNA form, the CDR3 reads TGTGCCAGCGGGGTAGCGTTTAGCTCCTACAATGAGCAGTTCTTC. It yields the protein CASGVAFSSYNEQFF.

This clone was detected a few times. The chain couples TRBV5-8 to TRBJ2-2; D is unresolved. The germline V gene encodes CDR1 SGHTS and CDR2 YDEGEE. CDR3 length equals 14 residues. V was cut by 0 bases and J by 5 bases, with 8 bases left in between. For the CDR3, the DNA is TGTGCCAGCAGCTTGGGTCTGCAGACCGGGGAGCTGTTTTTT. The encoded protein is CASSLGLQTGELFF.

CDR3 coding DNA: TGTGCCAGCAGTATGGGGTTGGAGCAGTTCTTC. Its protein product is CASSMGLEQFF. The chain links TRBV6-5 to TRBJ2-1, with D unresolved. Germline V gene data show CDR1 as MNHEY and CDR2 as SVGAGI. V was shortened by 5 bases and J by 10 bases, with 9 bases between the two germline ends. This CDR3 contains 11 residues.

As regards this clone: Other DNA sequences in the sample encode the same CDR3. The chain employs TRBV5-1 and TRBJ2-1; 7 nucleotides align to TRBD2. Unmatched junction bases numbered 1, after V lost 0 bases and J lost 7 bases. This CDR3 is built from 13 residues. In germline, CDR1 is SGHRS, CDR2 YFSETQ. CDR3 coding DNA: TGCGCCAGCAGCTTGGCCGGGAGGAATGAGCAGTTCTTC. Translating it yields CASSLAGRNEQFF.

In this sample, this clone turned up a few times. The chain carries TRBV14 and TRBJ2-3; the D is unclear. Between the trimmed V and J ends, which lost 3 bases and 7 bases, there was a span of 14 bases. The V gene's germline CDR1 is SGHDN and CDR2 FVKESK. CDR3 size: 14 residues. The CDR3 protein is CASSHLPGRNTQYF. The CDR3 DNA reads TGTGCCAGCAGCCACCTTCCGGGCAGAAATACGCAGTATTTT.

In this sample, this clone turned up a few times. The V and J genes are TRBV25-1 and TRBJ1-2; D is undetermined. Germline-derived CDR1 and CDR2 are MGHDK and SYGVNS. CDR3 length equals 13 residues. V shed 4 bases and J shed 4 bases, with 10 bases lying between them. CDR3 protein: CASSVPGAYGYTF. In DNA form, the CDR3 reads TGTGCCAGCAGTGTTCCGGGAGCCTATGGCTACACCTTC.

The chain has TRBV28 and TRBJ1-2; possibly TRBD1 for D (5 bases). Trimming stripped 10 bases from V and 4 bases from J, with 25 bases between. The CDR3 sequence is 16 residues long. Germline loops: CDR1 MDHEN, CDR2 SYDVKM. The CDR3 nucleotides are TGTGCCATTACAGCCCAGGGAACAGATAATCCCTATGGCTACACCTTC. This translates into CAITAQGTDNPYGYTF.

The chain is built from TRBV28 and TRBJ2-5; possible D gene TRBD1, 6 bases. Germline values: CDR1 MDHEN, CDR2 SYDVKM. Between the trimmed V and J ends, which lost 5 bases and 1 base, there was a span of 8 bases. CDR3 length: 13 amino acids. CDR3 nucleotides: TGTGCCAGCAGTCGGACAGTCCAAGAGACCCAGTACTTC. Its translation is CASSRTVQETQYF. Combining the CDR3 with reference TRBV28 and TRBJ2-5 gives the whole variable domain DVKVTQSSRYLVKRTGEKVFLECVQDMDHENMFWYRQDPGLGLRLIYFSYDVKMKEKGDIPEGYSVSREKKERFSLILESASTNQTSMYLCASSRTVQETQYFGPGTRLLVL.

The chain is built from TRBV10-3 and TRBJ2-7, with 7 bases that match TRBD1. CDR1 and CDR2 (germline): ENHRY, SYGVKD. The V and J ends lost 10 bases and 2 bases, in that order; junction bases with no gene match: 11. The length of the CDR3 is 14 residues. The CDR3 protein is CASNVMGQTYEQYF. The CDR3 nucleotides are TGTGCCAGTAATGTTATGGGACAGACCTACGAGCAGTACTTC.

This chain connects TRBV5-1 to TRBJ2-5; the match to TRBD1 covers 7 bases. The CDR3 runs to 13 residues. The ends lost 5 bases at V and 2 bases at J; junction bases unmatched: 3. Germline CDR1 is SGHRS and CDR2 is YFSETQ. DNA of the CDR3: TGCGCCAGCAGACGGGACAGTCAAGAGACCCAGTACTTC. Translated, it gives CASRRDSQETQYF.

The chain uses TRBV7-3 and TRBJ2-1; D call uncertain. Trimming took off 0 bases at V and 5 bases at J, with 8 bases between the two ends. Per the germline V gene, CDR1 is SGHTA and CDR2 is FQGTGA. The CDR3 contains 14 residues. CDR3 amino acids: CASSLTQSHNEQFF. CDR3 sequence (DNA): TGTGCCAGCAGCTTAACGCAGTCGCACAATGAGCAGTTCTTC. The complete variable domain, with remaining parts taken from reference TRBV7-3 and TRBJ2-1, reads GAGVSQTPSNKVTEKGKYVELRCDPISGHTALYWYRQSLGQGPEFLIYFQGTGAADDSGLPNDRFFAVRPEGSVSTLKIQRTERGDSAVYLCASSLTQSHNEQFFGPGTRLTVL.

J is TRBJ2-7 and V is TRBV5-1, with D perhaps matching TRBD1 (5 bases). Germline V gene lookup returns CDR1 SGHRS and CDR2 YFSETQ. Trimming took 0 bases from V and 2 from J, leaving 12 bases between them. The CDR3 has 15 residues. The CDR3 is CASSLAPGPTYEQYF. The DNA for the CDR3 is TGCGCCAGCAGCTTGGCCCCAGGGCCAACCTACGAGCAGTACTTC. Full variable domain (remainder filled in from reference TRBV5-1 and TRBJ2-7): KAGVTQTPRYLIKTRGQQVTLSCSPISGHRSVSWYQQTPGQGLQFLFEYFSETQRNKGNFPGRFSGRQFSNSRSEMNVSTLELGDSALYLCASSLAPGPTYEQYFGPGTRLTVT.

V and J are TRBV5-4 and TRBJ2-1; D ambiguous. The germline CDR1 and CDR2 sequences are SGHNT and YYREEE (reference sequence). V shed 4 bases and J shed 6 bases, with 23 bases lying between them. The CDR3 has 17 amino acids. The CDR3 loop reads CASSRSAALNRVNEQFF. In DNA form, the CDR3 reads TGTGCCAGCAGCCGAAGCGCCGCTCTGAACCGGGTCAATGAGCAGTTCTTC.

V gene TRBV15 combines with J gene TRBJ2-1; 10 bases fit TRBD2. Germline CDR1 reads LNHNV; CDR2 reads YYDKDF (reference sequence). Losses at the gene ends were 3 bases for V and 3 bases for J; bases not matched to a gene: 8. The CDR3 is 17 amino acids. The CDR3 DNA is TGTGCCACCAGCAGTCCGGGCCGGACTAGCGGCTACAATGAGCAGTTCTTC. Amino acid sequence: CATSSPGRTSGYNEQFF.

The chain employs TRBV5-1 and TRBJ2-5, with no clear D. Deletions cut 4 bases from V and 0 bases from J, with 19 bases between. CDR1 is SGHRS and CDR2 is YFSETQ in the germline V gene. There are 17 residues in the CDR3. The CDR3, as DNA: TGCGCCAGCAGCCCGAATGGGTCTAGACTTTACCAAGAGACCCAGTACTTC. Amino acid sequence: CASSPNGSRLYQETQYF.

The chain couples TRBV6-5 to TRBJ1-1; the D is unclear. V was clipped by 1 base and J by 1 base, with 7 bases between them. The CDR3 extends over 14 amino acids. Germline lookup yields CDR1 MNHEY and CDR2 SVGAGI. DNA of the CDR3: TGTGCCAGCAGTTACTTCCGCACGAACACTGAAGCTTTCTTT. The encoded protein is CASSYFRTNTEAFF.

This clone occurred a few times. This specimen includes other DNA sequences encoding the same CDR3. The gene calls are TRBV7-2 and TRBJ2-1, with 7 positions matching TRBD2. This CDR3 has 12 amino acids. Trimming at V came to 5 bases and at J to 9 bases, leaving 4 bases not matched to a gene. The germline gives CDR1 SGHTA, CDR2 FQGNSA. CDR3 in DNA: TGTGCCAGCAGCCGACTAGCTAGTGAGCAGTTCTTC. Its translation is CASSRLASEQFF. The whole variable domain, filled in from reference TRBV7-2 and TRBJ2-1, reads GAGVSQSPSNKVTEKGKDVELRCDPISGHTALYWYRQSLGQGLEFLIYFQGNSAPDKSGLPSDRFSAERTGGSVSTLTIQRTQQEDSAVYLCASSRLASEQFFGPGTRLTVL.

This clone has only a few counts. This rearrangement joins TRBV5-1 to TRBJ2-7; possible D gene TRBD1, 7 bases. The CDR3 extends over 15 amino acids. Germline CDR1 is SGHRS and CDR2 is YFSETQ. Trimming took off 6 bases at V and 3 bases at J, with 19 bases between the two ends. The CDR3 DNA reads TGCGCCAGCACCCCTGGGGGGACAGAAGGCTACGAGCAGTACTTC. This encodes CASTPGGTEGYEQYF.

This rearrangement joins TRBV11-2 to TRBJ2-3; 7 bases align to TRBD2. Germline assignment: CDR1 SGHAT and CDR2 FQNNGV. CDR3 length equals 18 residues. J gave up 2 bases and V 5 bases, and 16 bases lay outside the gene matches. CDR3 residues: CASSLGTSAKSPTDTQYF. The CDR3 DNA reads as TGTGCCAGCAGCCTAGGAACTAGCGCCAAATCCCCCACAGATACGCAGTATTTT.